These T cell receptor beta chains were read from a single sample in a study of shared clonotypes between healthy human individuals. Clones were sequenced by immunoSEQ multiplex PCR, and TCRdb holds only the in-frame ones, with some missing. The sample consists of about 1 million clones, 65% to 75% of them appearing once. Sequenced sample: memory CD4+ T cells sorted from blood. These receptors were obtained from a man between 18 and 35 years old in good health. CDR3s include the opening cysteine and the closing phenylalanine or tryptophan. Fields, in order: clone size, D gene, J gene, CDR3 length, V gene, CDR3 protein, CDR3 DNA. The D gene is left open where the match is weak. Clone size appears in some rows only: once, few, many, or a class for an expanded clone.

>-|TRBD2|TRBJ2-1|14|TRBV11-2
CASSGGLRLGEQFF
TGTGCCAGCAGCGGGGGACTACGTCTGGGCGAGCAGTTCTTC
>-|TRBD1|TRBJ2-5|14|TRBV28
CASSSTGQIRTQYF
TGTGCCAGCAGTTCGACGGGACAGATTCGGACCCAGTACTTC
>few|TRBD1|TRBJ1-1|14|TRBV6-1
CASSTGGQGASAFF
TGTGCCAGCAGTACCGGGGGACAGGGGGCGTCAGCTTTCTTT
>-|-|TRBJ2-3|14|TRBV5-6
CASSRASTDDTQYF
TGTGCCAGCAGCCGTGCCTCGACCGATGATACGCAGTATTTT
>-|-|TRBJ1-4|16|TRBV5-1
CASSSGPRQTNEKLFF
TGCGCCAGCAGCTCGGGGCCCAGGCAAACTAATGAAAAACTGTTTTTT
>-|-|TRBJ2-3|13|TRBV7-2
CASRSARTDTQYF
TGTGCCAGCAGGTCCGCACGCACAGATACGCAGTATTTT
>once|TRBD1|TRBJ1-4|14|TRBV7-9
CASSTGQGREKLFF
TGTGCCAGCAGCACGGGACAGGGGCGGGAAAAACTGTTTTTT
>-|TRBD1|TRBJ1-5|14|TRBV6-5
CASRKDRGNQPQHF
TGTGCCAGCAGAAAGGACAGGGGCAATCAGCCCCAGCATTTT
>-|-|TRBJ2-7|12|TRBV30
CAWSPSTYEQYF
TGTGCCTGGAGCCCCTCAACCTACGAGCAGTACTTC
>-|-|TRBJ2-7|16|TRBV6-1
CASSELGGANPYEQYF
TGTGCCAGCAGTGAACTCGGCGGGGCGAATCCCTACGAGCAGTACTTC
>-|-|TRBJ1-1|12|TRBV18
CASSPNQGEAFF
TGTGCCAGCTCACCGAACCAGGGTGAAGCTTTCTTT
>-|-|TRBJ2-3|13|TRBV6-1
CASSELRGDTQYF
TGTGCCAGCAGTGAATTAAGGGGGGATACGCAGTATTTT
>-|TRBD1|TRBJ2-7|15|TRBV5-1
CASSLAGQATYEQYF
TGCGCCAGCAGCTTGGCGGGACAGGCGACCTACGAGCAGTACTTC
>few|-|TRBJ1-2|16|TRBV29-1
CSVEETGVAGVYGYTF
TGCAGCGTTGAAGAAACGGGTGTTGCAGGGGTCTATGGCTACACCTTC
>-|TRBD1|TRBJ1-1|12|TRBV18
CASSPTQGAVFF
TGTGCCAGCTCACCCACTCAGGGGGCTGTTTTCTTT
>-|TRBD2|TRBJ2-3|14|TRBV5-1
CASQAGERTDTQYF
TGCGCCAGCCAGGCGGGGGAACGCACAGATACGCAGTATTTT